These 17 T cell receptor beta chains originate from one sample sequenced in a study of blood T cell repertoires in COVID-19. The method was immunoSEQ multiplex PCR; TCRdb's version includes in-frame clones alone and lacks a portion of them. The sample has about 61,000 clones, 75% to 90% seen once; the top ten hold about 14%. The sequenced sample was peripheral blood. The receptor set was obtained from a human donor in a cohort sampled during active COVID-19.

The CDR3 loop is CASSRQGYEQYF. The CDR3 DNA reads TGTGCCAGCAGTCGACAGGGCTACGAGCAGTACTTC. This sequence joins TRBV27 and TRBJ2-7; 7 bases agree with TRBD1. Trimming took 5 bases from V and 3 from J; bases not matched to a gene: 1. In germline, CDR1 is MNHEY, CDR2 SMNVEV (reference sequence). The length of the CDR3 is 12 residues.

The gene calls are TRBV28 and TRBJ2-1; possibly TRBD2 for D (5 bases). Germline V gene lookup returns CDR1 MDHEN and CDR2 SYDVKM. This CDR3 is 16 amino acids long. V lost 7 bases and J 0 bases, leaving 16 bases between the germline ends. For the CDR3, the DNA is TGTGCCAGCATCCCTGGCGGGTACGGCTCCTACAATGAGCAGTTCTTC. Amino acids: CASIPGGYGSYNEQFF.

The V gene is TRBV9, the J gene TRBJ2-1; 8 bases match TRBD2. From germline, CDR1 is SGDLS and CDR2 YYNGEE. The CDR3 totals 16 residues. The ends lost 4 bases at V and 4 bases at J; junction bases unmatched: 10. The CDR3 coding sequence is TGTGCCAGCAGCCCCCAAGCGGGAGTTACTTACAATGAGCAGTTCTTC. This codes for CASSPQAGVTYNEQFF.

V is TRBV9 and J is TRBJ2-7; the match to TRBD2 covers 8 bases. Germline V gene lookup returns CDR1 SGDLS and CDR2 YYNGEE. Trimming cost V 4 bases and J 0 bases; bases outside gene matches: 9. The CDR3 length is 16 residues. The CDR3 nucleotides read TGTGCCAGCAGCCAAGGTTCGGGGGGGCACTCCTACGAGCAGTACTTC. Its protein is CASSQGSGGHSYEQYF.

The CDR3 region has the DNA TGTGCCAGCAGCCGCGGACAGGGTACCGAGCAGTACTTC. It codes for CASSRGQGTEQYF. This chain uses TRBV7-3 with TRBJ2-7; 8 bases align to TRBD1. Germline assignment: CDR1 SGHTA and CDR2 FQGTGA. The V gene end was trimmed by 5 bases and the J gene end by 6 bases; junction bases not matched to a gene: 6. This CDR3 comprises 13 residues.

This clone appeared a single time. The chain links TRBV7-2 to TRBJ2-1; 8 bases fit TRBD1. Trimming took 6 bases from V and 8 from J; bases not matched to a gene: 6. This CDR3 is built from 13 residues. Looked up from germline, CDR1 is SGHTA and CDR2 is FQGNSA. The DNA for the CDR3 is TGTGCCAGCAGATACAGGGGGGTCGATGAGCAGTTCTTC. Protein sequence: CASRYRGVDEQFF.

This chain connects TRBV19 to TRBJ2-1; 7 bases are shared with TRBD2. The germline V gene encodes CDR1 LNHDA and CDR2 SQIVND (reference sequence). After removal of 2 bases from V and 10 bases from J, the junction contained 2 bases not matched to a gene. The CDR3 has 12 amino acids. CDR3 nucleotides: TGTGCCAGTAGTATAAGGCGGGAGGAGCAGTTCTTC. Its protein product is CASSIRREEQFF.

The chain joins TRBV5-6 to TRBJ2-7; the match to TRBD1 covers 9 bases. V shed 3 bases, J shed 5 bases, and the junction held 3 bases outside the gene matches. This CDR3 spans 13 amino acids. CDR1 and CDR2 (germline): SGHDT, YYEEEE. The CDR3 here is CASSYWDRDEQYF. DNA of the CDR3: TGTGCCAGCAGCTACTGGGACAGGGACGAGCAGTACTTC.

The chain joins TRBV30 to TRBJ1-3; D not certain. CDR1 is GTSNPN and CDR2 is SVGIG in the germline V gene (reference sequence). The CDR3 consists of 14 residues. Trimming removed 2 bases at V and 8 bases at J, with 16 bases between. In DNA form, the CDR3 reads TGTGCCTGGAGTAATTTCATAAAGGGAGACACCATATATTTT. It encodes CAWSNFIKGDTIYF.

A single count supports this clone. The V gene is TRBV18, the J gene TRBJ1-1, with D tentatively TRBD1 (6 bases). The CDR3 contains 13 residues. Trimming stripped 8 bases from V and 0 bases from J, with 10 bases between. Germline lookup yields CDR1 KGHSH and CDR2 LQKENI. The CDR3 DNA reads as TGTGCCAGCGGGGACAAATTGAACACTGAAGCTTTCTTT. Translation: CASGDKLNTEAFF.

V is TRBV19 and J is TRBJ2-2, with a possible D match to TRBD1 (5 bases). The CDR3 is made up of 12 amino acids. Germline CDR1 reads LNHDA; CDR2 reads SQIVND (reference sequence). V lost 9 bases, J lost 3 bases, and 8 bases lay in between. This CDR3 is CASRRDTGELFF. The DNA for the CDR3 is TGTGCCAGCCGCAGGGACACCGGGGAGCTGTTTTTT. The variable domain in full, with the rest retrieved from reference TRBV19 and TRBJ2-2, is DGGITQSPKYLFRKEGQNVTLSCEQNLNHDAMYWYRQDPGQGLRLIYYSQIVNDFQKGDIAEGYSVSREKKESFPLTVTSAQKNPTAFYLCASRRDTGELFFGEGSRLTVL.

The CDR3 protein is CASRARDRNSYEQYF. The CDR3 DNA reads as TGTGCCAGTAGGGCTCGGGACAGAAATTCCTACGAGCAGTACTTC. This chain links TRBV19 with TRBJ2-7; 7 positions agree with TRBD1. CDR3 length: 15 amino acids. Losses at the gene ends were 6 bases for V and 1 base for J; bases not matched to a gene: 9. In germline, CDR1 is LNHDA, CDR2 SQIVND (reference sequence).

The genes are TRBV6-5 and TRBJ1-6; possibly TRBD1 for D (6 bases). Germline CDR1 reads MNHEY; CDR2 reads SVGAGI. CDR3 length equals 16 residues. V was pared by 2 bases and J by 0 bases, with 8 bases between. Written as DNA, the CDR3 is TGTGCCAGCAGTTACCAGGGGAACTCCTATAATTCACCCCTCCACTTT. Its protein is CASSYQGNSYNSPLHF.

As DNA, the CDR3 is TGTGCCAGCCGAGGACAACTCAAGACTAGCGGGGTTAACACCGGGGAGCTGTTTTTT. It specifies CASRGQLKTSGVNTGELFF. This chain connects TRBV18 to TRBJ2-2; TRBD2 matches 11 bases. CDR1 is KGHSH, CDR2 LQKENI, per germline. The junction had 16 bases not matched to a gene; V was cut back by 8 bases and J by 2 bases. This CDR3 has 19 residues. Full variable domain (outside the CDR3, taken from reference TRBV18 and TRBJ2-2): NAGVMQNPRHLVRRRGQEARLRCSPMKGHSHVYWYRQLPEEGLKFMVYLQKENIIDESGMPKERFSAEFPKEGPSILRIQQVVRGDSAAYFCASRGQLKTSGVNTGELFFGEGSRLTVL.

The CDR3 sequence: CASSLEAGPLHF. The CDR3 DNA is TGTGCCAGCAGCTTAGAGGCAGGGCCTCTCCACTTT. The chain employs TRBV7-9 and TRBJ1-6; D possibly corresponds to TRBD1 (5 bases). V dropped 1 base and J dropped 16 bases, with 11 bases sitting between them. Germline V gives CDR1 SEHNR, CDR2 FQNEAQ (reference sequence). The CDR3 contains 12 residues.

The chain joins TRBV10-3 to TRBJ2-3; 7 bases align to TRBD1. CDR3 length equals 15 residues. Germline-derived CDR1 and CDR2 are ENHRY and SYGVKD. The ends lost 3 bases at V and 2 bases at J; junction bases unmatched: 5. The chain's CDR3 is CAISEGGLSTDTQYF. In DNA form, the CDR3 reads TGTGCCATCAGTGAAGGGGGCCTCTCCACAGATACGCAGTATTTT.

The gene calls are TRBV2 and TRBJ2-3; 8 bases agree with TRBD2. This CDR3 spans 14 amino acids. V shed 7 bases, J shed 4 bases, and the junction held 7 bases outside the gene matches. Per germline, CDR1 SNHLY and CDR2 FYNNEI. CDR3 bases: TGTGCCAGCACATACGGGAGGGTATCAGATACGCAGTATTTT. As protein: CASTYGRVSDTQYF. Combining the CDR3 with reference TRBV2 and TRBJ2-3 gives the whole variable domain EPEVTQTPSHQVTQMGQEVILRCVPISNHLYFYWYRQILGQKVEFLVSFYNNEISEKSEIFDDQFSVERPDGSNFTLKIRSTKLEDSAMYFCASTYGRVSDTQYFGPGTRLTVL.